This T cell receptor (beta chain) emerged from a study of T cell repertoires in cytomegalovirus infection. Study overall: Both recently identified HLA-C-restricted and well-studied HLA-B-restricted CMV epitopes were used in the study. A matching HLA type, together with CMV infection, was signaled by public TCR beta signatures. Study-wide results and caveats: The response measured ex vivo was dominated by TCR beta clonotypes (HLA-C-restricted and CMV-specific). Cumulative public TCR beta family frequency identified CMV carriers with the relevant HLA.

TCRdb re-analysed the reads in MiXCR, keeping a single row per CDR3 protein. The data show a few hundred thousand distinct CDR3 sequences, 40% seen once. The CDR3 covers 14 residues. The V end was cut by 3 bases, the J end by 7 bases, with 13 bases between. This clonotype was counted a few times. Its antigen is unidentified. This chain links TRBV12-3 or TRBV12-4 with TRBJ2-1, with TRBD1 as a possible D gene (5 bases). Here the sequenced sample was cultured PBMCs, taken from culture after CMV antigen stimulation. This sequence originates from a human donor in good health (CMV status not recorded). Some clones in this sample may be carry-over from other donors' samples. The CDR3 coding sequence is TGTGCCAGCAGTTTCTGGGGCCCGACAAATGAGCAGTTCTTC. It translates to CASSFWGPTNEQFF.